Presented here are 9 T cell receptor beta chains from one specimen sequenced in a study of cytomegalovirus exposure and HLA in healthy donors. The PCR employed 60 Vbeta primers together with 13 Jbeta primers. The repertoire was sequenced with immunoSEQ multiplex PCR; TCRdb's copy has only in-frame clones and lacks some. Here the sample spans 90,000 to 95,000 clones, around 76% being singletons. The sample taken for sequencing was PBMCs. These receptors were taken from a man aged 25 to 45 in good health and CMV-seronegative.

V is TRBV7-8 and J is TRBJ2-1, with 9 positions matching TRBD1. The CDR3 runs 15 residues. The trim removed 5 bases at V and 7 bases at J, leaving 9 bases unmatched. Germline CDR1 is SGHVS and CDR2 is FQNEAQ. CDR3 region: CASSPPGTGPNEQFF. CDR3 in DNA: TGTGCCAGCAGCCCCCCCGGGACAGGGCCGAATGAGCAGTTCTTC.

This rearrangement joins TRBV9 to TRBJ2-5; 7 nucleotides match TRBD2. Per the germline V gene, CDR1 is SGDLS and CDR2 is YYNGEE. Trimming cost V 0 bases and J 4 bases; bases outside gene matches: 3. The CDR3 contains 14 residues. CDR3 nucleotides: TGTGCCAGCAGCGTAGAAGGGAGGGGAGAGACCCAGTACTTC. Encoded protein: CASSVEGRGETQYF. The full variable domain, its missing parts supplied by reference TRBV9 and TRBJ2-5, is DSGVTQTPKHLITATGQRVTLRCSPRSGDLSVYWYQQSLDQGLQFLIQYYNGEERAKGNILERFSAQQFPDLHSELNLSSLELGDSALYFCASSVEGRGETQYFGPGTRLLVL.

This rearrangement joins TRBV4-2 to TRBJ1-1; 7 bases are a match to TRBD1. V shed 4 bases, J shed 4 bases, and the junction held 3 bases outside the gene matches. Germline V gene lookup returns CDR1 LGHNA and CDR2 YNFKEQ. This CDR3 is built from 13 residues. The CDR3 bases are TGTGCCAGCAGCCCGGGACAGTTCACTGAAGCTTTCTTT. Translated, it gives CASSPGQFTEAFF.

In its sample, this clone was seen a few times. This chain connects TRBV4-1 to TRBJ1-1, with a weak D call TRBD1 (5 bases). This CDR3 contains 16 residues. CDR1 is MGHRA and CDR2 is YSYEKL in the germline V gene. The V end was cut by 4 bases, the J end by 1 base, with 16 bases between. The CDR3 coding sequence is TGCGCCAGCAGCCCTCGGGGGGTTGAGGGGAACACTGAAGCTTTCTTT. Translating gives CASSPRGVEGNTEAFF.

For this clone: Within the sample, other DNA sequences also encode this same CDR3. The chain links TRBV6-4 to TRBJ2-5; D is possibly TRBD2 (5 bases). CDR3 length: 12 amino acids. CDR1 is MRHNA and CDR2 is SNTAGT in the germline V gene. The V gene lost 4 bases and the J gene lost 5 bases, with 8 bases spanning the gap. The DNA for the CDR3 is TGTGCCAGCAGTGGAGGGCTGGAGACCCAGTACTTC. This sequence encodes CASSGGLETQYF.

CDR3 sequence (DNA): TGTGCCAGCAGTAAGGACATTCCGGGACTAGCGGGAGGAGAGACCCAGTACTTC. Translation: CASSKDIPGLAGGETQYF. The V and J genes are TRBV5-6 and TRBJ2-5; 15 bases match TRBD2. Germline values: CDR1 SGHDT, CDR2 YYEEEE. With 5 bases clipped from V and 4 bases from J, the junction kept 12 bases outside the gene matches. CDR3 size: 18 residues.

The chain recombines TRBV29-1 with TRBJ2-2, with D possibly TRBD2 on 6 matching bases. CDR1 and CDR2 (germline): SQVTM, ANQGSEA. Trimming pared 6 bases from V and 4 bases from J, leaving 15 bases between. The CDR3 has 14 amino acids. The CDR3 sequence: CSVKGQGGTGELFF. In nucleotides, the CDR3 is TGCAGCGTGAAGGGGCAGGGAGGCACCGGGGAGCTGTTTTTT.

This chain links TRBV4-1 with TRBJ2-6; perhaps TRBD2 as D (6 bases). The germline V gene encodes CDR1 MGHRA and CDR2 YSYEKL. Trimming took off 1 base at V and 2 bases at J, with 12 bases between the two ends. The CDR3 is 17 amino acids. CDR3 sequence: CASSQVTGVPGANVLTF. The CDR3 bases are TGCGCCAGCAGCCAAGTAACGGGGGTCCCTGGGGCCAACGTCCTGACTTTC.

The J gene is TRBJ2-7, the V gene TRBV5-1; D gene uncertain. Germline V gives CDR1 SGHRS, CDR2 YFSETQ. The CDR3 has 16 residues. Trimming removed 0 bases from V and 0 bases from J, with 13 bases in between. The CDR3 DNA reads TGCGCCAGCAGCTTGGGAGTTGGCGGAAGCTCCTACGAGCAGTACTTC. Its protein is CASSLGVGGSSYEQYF.